This T cell receptor (beta chain) derives from a study of identical twins. Study findings and constraints: There were fewer insertions in abundant cord blood beta clonotypes, but memory repertoires showed no such pattern. Researchers reported excess low generation probability among twin-shared out-of-frame alpha sequences.

Each CDR3 protein gets one entry after TCRdb re-called the 5' RACE reads with MiXCR. The sample lists hundreds of thousands of distinct CDR3 sequences, roughly 9.4% occurring once. This clonotype was seen a few times. The antigen is undetermined. Sequencing input: memory (CD45RO+) T cells sorted from blood. The sequence was collected from a young woman in good health.

The CDR3 reads CASSLAWSDTQYF. For the CDR3, the DNA is TGTGCCAGCAGCTTAGCGTGGTCAGATACGCAGTATTTT. The chain couples TRBV7-2 to TRBJ2-3; no reliable D call. Germline values: CDR1 SGHTA, CDR2 FQGNSA. Trimming took off 0 bases at V and 4 bases at J, with 5 bases between the two ends. The CDR3 runs 13 residues.